This is a list of T cell receptor beta chains from one sample in a study of beta chain features in type 1 diabetes. Clones were sequenced by immunoSEQ multiplex PCR, and TCRdb holds only the in-frame ones, with some missing. The sample lists about 160,000 clones, about 7.8% occurring once. Input material: central memory CD4+ T cells from blood. These TCRs come from a woman aged 40 to 49 with type 1 diabetes. The CDR3 runs from the conserved cysteine through the conserved F or W. The D gene is left open where the match is weak. A clone size is listed for some rows: how often the clone was seen (once, few, many), or a class if it is expanded.

clone_size: few
d_call: TRBD1
cdr3_length: 15
v_call: TRBV27
j_call: TRBJ1-2
cdr3_aa: CASSLTGAVRYGYTF
cdr3_nt: TGTGCCAGCAGTTTAACAGGGGCGGTCAGGTATGGCTACACCTTC

clone_size: few
d_call: -
cdr3_length: 14
v_call: TRBV5-1
j_call: TRBJ2-5
cdr3_aa: CASSRGRDMETQYF
cdr3_nt: TGCGCCAGCAGCCGCGGCCGGGACATGGAGACCCAGTACTTC

clone_size: few
d_call: -
cdr3_length: 14
v_call: TRBV11-2
j_call: TRBJ2-7
cdr3_aa: CASSPSRSSYEQYF
cdr3_nt: TGTGCCAGCAGCCCCAGTCGGAGTTCCTACGAGCAGTACTTC

clone_size: -
d_call: -
cdr3_length: 12
v_call: TRBV28
j_call: TRBJ2-5
cdr3_aa: CASCRGQETQYF
cdr3_nt: TGTGCCAGCTGTAGGGGACAAGAGACCCAGTACTTC

clone_size: few
d_call: -
cdr3_length: 13
v_call: TRBV6-6
j_call: TRBJ1-2
cdr3_aa: CASSHRGGDGYTF
cdr3_nt: TGTGCCAGCAGTCACCGAGGGGGGGACGGCTACACCTTC

clone_size: few
d_call: -
cdr3_length: 13
v_call: TRBV11-2
j_call: TRBJ1-5
cdr3_aa: CASSPGVRQPQHF
cdr3_nt: TGTGCCAGCAGCCCAGGGGTACGCCAGCCCCAGCATTTT

clone_size: -
d_call: TRBD1
cdr3_length: 14
v_call: TRBV6-5
j_call: TRBJ2-5
cdr3_aa: CASRTGGSQETQYF
cdr3_nt: TGTGCCAGCAGGACAGGGGGGAGCCAAGAGACCCAGTACTTC

clone_size: -
d_call: -
cdr3_length: 14
v_call: TRBV5-4
j_call: TRBJ2-5
cdr3_aa: CASSRTHREETQYF
cdr3_nt: TGTGCCAGCAGCCGGACCCACAGGGAAGAGACCCAGTACTTC

clone_size: few
d_call: -
cdr3_length: 16
v_call: TRBV4-3
j_call: TRBJ1-6
cdr3_aa: CASSQDPGGGFSPLHF
cdr3_nt: TGCGCCAGCAGCCAAGATCCGGGGGGCGGTTTTTCACCCCTCCACTTT

clone_size: few
d_call: TRBD2
cdr3_length: 17
v_call: TRBV7-2
j_call: TRBJ2-3
cdr3_aa: CASSHFLAGPSTDTQYF
cdr3_nt: TGTGCCAGCAGCCATTTTCTAGCGGGGCCCAGCACAGATACGCAGTATTTT

clone_size: few
d_call: -
cdr3_length: 12
v_call: TRBV5-1
j_call: TRBJ1-1
cdr3_aa: CASSERGTEAFF
cdr3_nt: TGCGCCAGCAGTGAGAGGGGGACTGAAGCTTTCTTT

clone_size: few
d_call: -
cdr3_length: 14
v_call: TRBV30
j_call: TRBJ1-2
cdr3_aa: CAWSVRNRAKGYTF
cdr3_nt: TGTGCCTGGAGTGTAAGGAACAGGGCAAAAGGCTACACCTTC

clone_size: few
d_call: -
cdr3_length: 14
v_call: TRBV2
j_call: TRBJ1-5
cdr3_aa: CASTLTAYDQPQHF
cdr3_nt: TGTGCCAGCACCCTGACAGCGTACGATCAGCCCCAGCATTTT

clone_size: -
d_call: -
cdr3_length: 12
v_call: TRBV30
j_call: TRBJ1-2
cdr3_aa: CAWSSTVWGYTF
cdr3_nt: TGTGCCTGGAGTAGCACGGTGTGGGGCTACACCTTC

clone_size: few
d_call: -
cdr3_length: 15
v_call: TRBV9
j_call: TRBJ2-7
cdr3_aa: CASSVGGRDGGEQYF
cdr3_nt: TGTGCCAGCAGCGTAGGTGGGCGGGATGGGGGCGAGCAGTACTTC

clone_size: -
d_call: TRBD2
cdr3_length: 15
v_call: TRBV9
j_call: TRBJ2-1
cdr3_aa: CASSVELAGRHEQFF
cdr3_nt: TGTGCCAGCAGCGTAGAACTAGCGGGAAGGCATGAGCAGTTCTTC

clone_size: -
d_call: TRBD1
cdr3_length: 12
v_call: TRBV29-1
j_call: TRBJ1-5
cdr3_aa: CSVGTGNQPQHF
cdr3_nt: TGCAGCGTCGGGACAGGGAATCAGCCCCAGCATTTT

clone_size: -
d_call: TRBD1
cdr3_length: 15
v_call: TRBV18
j_call: TRBJ2-7
cdr3_aa: CASSPKGGSDYEQYF
cdr3_nt: TGTGCCAGCTCACCAAAAGGGGGCAGTGACTACGAGCAGTACTTC

clone_size: -
d_call: TRBD1
cdr3_length: 15
v_call: TRBV4-1
j_call: TRBJ2-3
cdr3_aa: CASSPQGASTDTQYF
cdr3_nt: TGCGCCAGCAGCCCCCAGGGGGCCAGCACAGATACGCAGTATTTT

clone_size: few
d_call: TRBD2
cdr3_length: 15
v_call: TRBV5-4
j_call: TRBJ2-3
cdr3_aa: CASSFNTGGTDTQYF
cdr3_nt: TGTGCCAGCAGCTTCAACACCGGGGGGACAGATACGCAGTATTTT

clone_size: -
d_call: TRBD1
cdr3_length: 14
v_call: TRBV10-3
j_call: TRBJ2-1
cdr3_aa: CAISERQGYNEQFF
cdr3_nt: TGTGCCATCAGTGAGAGACAGGGGTACAATGAGCAGTTCTTC

clone_size: many
d_call: -
cdr3_length: 14
v_call: TRBV6-5
j_call: TRBJ2-2
cdr3_aa: CASKGRRLGGELFF
cdr3_nt: TGTGCCAGCAAGGGGCGCCGTTTGGGCGGGGAGCTGTTTTTT

clone_size: few
d_call: -
cdr3_length: 13
v_call: TRBV29-1
j_call: TRBJ1-1
cdr3_aa: CSVAVGGGSEAFF
cdr3_nt: TGCAGCGTTGCAGTCGGCGGGGGCAGTGAAGCTTTCTTT

clone_size: -
d_call: -
cdr3_length: 15
v_call: TRBV7-2
j_call: TRBJ1-1
cdr3_aa: CASSLAELRHTEAFF
cdr3_nt: TGTGCCAGCAGCTTAGCCGAACTAAGGCACACTGAAGCTTTCTTT

clone_size: few
d_call: -
cdr3_length: 14
v_call: TRBV27
j_call: TRBJ2-7
cdr3_aa: CASSLWNRANEQYF
cdr3_nt: TGTGCCAGCAGTTTATGGAACAGGGCAAACGAGCAGTACTTC

clone_size: -
d_call: TRBD1
cdr3_length: 14
v_call: TRBV4-2
j_call: TRBJ2-5
cdr3_aa: CASSNRQGDETQYF
cdr3_nt: TGTGCCAGCAGCAACCGACAGGGGGATGAGACCCAGTACTTC